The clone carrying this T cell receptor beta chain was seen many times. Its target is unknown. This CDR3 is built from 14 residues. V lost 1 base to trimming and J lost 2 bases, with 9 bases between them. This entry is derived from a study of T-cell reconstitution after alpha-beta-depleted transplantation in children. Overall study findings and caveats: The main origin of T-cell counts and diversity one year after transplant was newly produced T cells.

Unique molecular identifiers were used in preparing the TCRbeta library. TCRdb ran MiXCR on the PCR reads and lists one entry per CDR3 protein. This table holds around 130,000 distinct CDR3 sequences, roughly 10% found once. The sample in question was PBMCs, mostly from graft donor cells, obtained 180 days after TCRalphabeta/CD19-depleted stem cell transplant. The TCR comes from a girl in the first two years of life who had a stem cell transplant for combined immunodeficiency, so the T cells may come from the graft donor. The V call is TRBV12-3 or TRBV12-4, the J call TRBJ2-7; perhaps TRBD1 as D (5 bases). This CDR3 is CASSLGDRAYEQYF. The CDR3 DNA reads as TGTGCCAGCAGTTTAGGTGACAGAGCCTACGAGCAGTACTTC.